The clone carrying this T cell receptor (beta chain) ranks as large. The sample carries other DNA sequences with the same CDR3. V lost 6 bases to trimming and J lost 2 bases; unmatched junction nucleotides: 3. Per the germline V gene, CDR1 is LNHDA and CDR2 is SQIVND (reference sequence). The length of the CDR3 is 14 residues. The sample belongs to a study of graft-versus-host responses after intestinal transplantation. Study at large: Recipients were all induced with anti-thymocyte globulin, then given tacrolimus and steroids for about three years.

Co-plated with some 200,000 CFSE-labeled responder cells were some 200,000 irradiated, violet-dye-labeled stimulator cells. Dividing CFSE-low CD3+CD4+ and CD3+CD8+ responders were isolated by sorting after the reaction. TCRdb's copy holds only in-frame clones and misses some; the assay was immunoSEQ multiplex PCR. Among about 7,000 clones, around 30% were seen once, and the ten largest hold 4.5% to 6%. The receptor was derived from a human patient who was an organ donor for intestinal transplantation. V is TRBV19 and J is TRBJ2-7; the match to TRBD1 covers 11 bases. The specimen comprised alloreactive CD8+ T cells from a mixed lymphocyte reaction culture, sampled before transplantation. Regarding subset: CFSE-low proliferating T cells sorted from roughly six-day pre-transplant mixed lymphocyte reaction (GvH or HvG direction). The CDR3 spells CASSPGQGAYEQYF. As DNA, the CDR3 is TGTGCCAGTAGCCCGGGACAGGGGGCCTACGAGCAGTACTTC.